Below are 24 T cell receptor beta chains sequenced from a single sample in a study of blood T cells in healthy people across ages. A J-beta primer mix and a sample-barcoded 5' primer were used in a second PCR of about 7 to 12 cycles. TCRdb re-derived calls from the 5' RACE reads in MiXCR, one entry per CDR3 protein. The repertoire has 550,000 to 800,000 distinct CDR3 sequences, around 21% of them found once; the top ten carry approximately 3.6%. Material for sequencing was blood. These receptors all stem from a man in his 70s in good health.

This clonotype occurred a few times. V and J are TRBV9 and TRBJ1-4; maybe TRBD1 (6 bases). The V gene lost 4 bases and the J gene lost 3 bases, with 10 bases spanning the gap. CDR3 size: 14 residues. CDR1 is SGDLS, CDR2 YYNGEE, per germline. This CDR3 is CASSITGSNEKLFF. The CDR3 DNA sequence: TGTGCCAGCAGCATTACAGGGTCTAATGAAAAACTGTTTTTT.

This clonotype appeared many times. The rearrangement joins TRBV28 to TRBJ2-5; 13 nucleotides match TRBD2. V was pared by 3 bases and J by 5 bases, with 6 bases of the junction left unmatched. The CDR3 has 16 residues. The germline gives CDR1 MDHEN, CDR2 SYDVKM. CDR3 region: CASSFWTSGSRETQYF. The CDR3 DNA follows: TGTGCCAGCAGTTTCTGGACTAGCGGGAGCCGGGAGACCCAGTACTTC.

The sample holds a few counts of this clonotype. CDR3 residues: CASSQDQSGGVANTGELFF. The CDR3 DNA reads TGTGCCAGCAGCCAAGATCAGTCAGGGGGGGTGGCGAACACCGGGGAGCTGTTTTTT. The J gene is TRBJ2-2, the V gene TRBV4-2; D is tentatively TRBD1 or TRBD2 (7 bases each). Trimming took 0 bases from V and 0 from J, leaving 17 bases between them. Germline V gene sequence: CDR1 LGHNA, CDR2 YNFKEQ. The CDR3 has 19 residues.

The rearrangement joins TRBV7-2 to TRBJ2-1, with 10 bases identical to TRBD2. With 3 bases clipped from V and 0 bases from J, the junction kept 14 bases outside the gene matches. The V gene's germline CDR1 is SGHTA and CDR2 FQGNSA. The CDR3 covers 20 residues. The CDR3 spells CASSLTGTSVSQSSYNEQFF. The CDR3 DNA sequence: TGTGCCAGCAGCTTGACCGGGACTAGCGTCTCACAAAGCTCCTACAATGAGCAGTTCTTC. The variable domain in full, completed from reference TRBV7-2 and TRBJ2-1, reads GAGVSQSPSNKVTEKGKDVELRCDPISGHTALYWYRQSLGQGLEFLIYFQGNSAPDKSGLPSDRFSAERTGGSVSTLTIQRTQQEDSAVYLCASSLTGTSVSQSSYNEQFFGPGTRLTVL.

This clonotype was seen a handful of times. This chain joins TRBV7-9 and TRBJ2-6; D is ambiguous. The germline V gene encodes CDR1 SEHNR and CDR2 FQNEAQ (reference sequence). Trimming stripped 2 bases from V and 0 bases from J, with 8 bases between. The CDR3 spans 16 residues. The CDR3, as DNA: TGTGCCAGCAGCTTATTCCCCCTCTCTGGGGCCAACGTCCTGACTTTC. Translating it yields CASSLFPLSGANVLTF.

This clonotype came up a few times. The V and J genes are TRBV9 and TRBJ2-1; 8 bases are a match to TRBD1. The V gene's germline CDR1 is SGDLS and CDR2 YYNGEE. Unmatched junction bases numbered 8, after V lost 0 bases and J lost 3 bases. The CDR3 runs to 17 residues. The CDR3 loop is CASSVATGAESYNEQFF. The CDR3 nucleotides are TGTGCCAGCAGCGTAGCGACAGGGGCGGAAAGCTACAATGAGCAGTTCTTC.

This clonotype was seen more than once but under ten times. The chain links TRBV12-3 or TRBV12-4 to TRBJ1-3; D possibly corresponds to TRBD1 (5 bases). CDR3 length: 14 amino acids. Trimming removed 7 bases from V and 4 bases from J, with 14 bases in between. CDR3 coding DNA: TGTGCCAGCATTTTGACAGCCGAGGGAAACACCATATATTTT. Amino acids: CASILTAEGNTIYF.

The J gene is TRBJ2-7, the V gene TRBV2, with D tentatively TRBD1 (5 bases). Germline-derived CDR1 and CDR2 are SNHLY and FYNNEI. This CDR3 is built from 12 residues. V gave up 7 bases and J gave up 2 bases, with 9 bases separating them. The CDR3 spells CASKGETYEQYF. The CDR3 DNA reads TGTGCCAGCAAAGGGGAAACCTACGAGCAGTACTTC. The full variable domain, its missing parts supplied by reference TRBV2 and TRBJ2-7, is EPEVTQTPSHQVTQMGQEVILRCVPISNHLYFYWYRQILGQKVEFLVSFYNNEISEKSEIFDDQFSVERPDGSNFTLKIRSTKLEDSAMYFCASKGETYEQYFGPGTRLTVT.

This clonotype was seen a few times. The genes are TRBV12-3 or TRBV12-4 and TRBJ1-5, with 7 bases identical to TRBD1. The J segment lost 4 bases and the V segment lost 9 bases, leaving 9 bases of the junction unmatched. The CDR3 spans 14 residues. In nucleotides, the CDR3 is TGTGCCAGTGTGAAGGGGGCTTCTAATCAGCCCCAGCATTTT. Amino acids: CASVKGASNQPQHF.

The table lists this clonotype with a few counts. The V call is TRBV11-2, the J call TRBJ2-7; TRBD2 aligns across 12 bases. The V segment lost 1 base and the J segment 3 bases; nucleotides outside the gene matches: 10. The CDR3 totals 18 residues. Germline V lookup: CDR1 SGHAT, CDR2 FQNNGV. The CDR3 here is CASSLVSTLLAGGYEQYF. In DNA, the CDR3 is TGTGCCAGCAGCTTAGTGTCAACCCTACTAGCGGGAGGCTACGAGCAGTACTTC.

On this clonotype: This may be a read error, as it is one base from a much larger clone. The CDR3 bases are TGTGCCAGCAGCCAAGAGCTCGGACTGGGGGCAGATACGCAGTATTTT. The encoded protein is CASSQELGLGADTQYF. The chain joins TRBV3-1 to TRBJ2-3; D may be TRBD1 or TRBD2 (5 bases each). The CDR3 extends over 16 amino acids. Trimming shortened V by 0 bases and J by 4 bases, and 14 bases separated the two germline ends. Per the germline V gene, CDR1 is LGHDT and CDR2 is YNNKEL (reference sequence).

J is TRBJ2-5 and V is TRBV7-9; tentative D call: TRBD2 (6 bases). The CDR3 is 12 amino acids. From germline, CDR1 is SEHNR and CDR2 FQNEAQ (reference sequence). Trimming removed 10 bases from V and 5 bases from J, with 14 bases in between. The CDR3 loop is CATGAGGETQYF. CDR3 DNA sequence: TGTGCCACCGGAGCGGGTGGGGAGACCCAGTACTTC.

A few counts support this clonotype. The chain couples TRBV12-3 or TRBV12-4 to TRBJ2-7; no definite D call. The V end lost 9 bases, the J end lost 3 bases, and 18 bases lay between the germline ends. The CDR3 consists of 14 residues. The CDR3 loop reads CASSPVGGYYEQYF. In nucleotides, the CDR3 is TGTGCCAGTTCCCCGGTGGGTGGGTACTACGAGCAGTACTTC.

This clonotype showed up just a few times. A read error may be the cause here, since a much bigger clone is one base away. The CDR3 region has the DNA TGTGCCAGCAGAGCTACCGGGGGGGAGCAGCACTTC. Its protein product is CASRATGGEQHF. The chain couples TRBV28 to TRBJ2-7; TRBD2 aligns across 8 bases. The CDR3 is made up of 12 amino acids. From germline, CDR1 is MDHEN and CDR2 SYDVKM.

This clonotype showed up just a few times. V usage is TRBV10-3 and J usage is TRBJ2-7; D gene uncertain. CDR1 is ENHRY, CDR2 SYGVKD, per germline. This CDR3 is built from 14 residues. Trimming took 4 bases from V and 1 from J, leaving 11 bases between them. In DNA, the CDR3 is TGTGCCATCAGTGTTGATAGCAGTTCCTACGAGCAGTACTTC. Translation: CAISVDSSSYEQYF.

Worth noting for this clonotype: One end of the junction is discordant with germline, which a read error may explain. This chain connects TRBV6-2 or TRBV6-3 to TRBJ2-5; D remains unclear. The J call may be incorrect, as the DNA end agrees better with TRBJ2-7. Germline V gives CDR1 MNHEY, CDR2 SVGEGT. The CDR3 runs 12 residues. As DNA, the CDR3 is TGTGCCGGCAGTTACTTCCTAAACGAGCAGTACTTC. Translation: CAGSYFLNEQYF.

This chain links TRBV18 with TRBJ2-5; 7 nucleotides line up with TRBD2. Trimming cost V 6 bases and J 1 base; bases outside gene matches: 8. CDR1 and CDR2 from the germline V gene are KGHSH and LQKENI. The CDR3 covers 15 residues. The CDR3 coding sequence is TGTGCCAGCTCCCTGACTAGCTTGGGCCAAGAGACCCAGTACTTC. Protein product: CASSLTSLGQETQYF.

V gene TRBV7-6 combines with J gene TRBJ2-5; tentatively, D is TRBD2 (6 bases). The CDR3 sequence is 15 residues long. Germline V CDR1 and CDR2: SGHVS, FNYEAQ. V lost 5 bases to trimming and J lost 5 bases, with 18 bases between them. CDR3 sequence reads: CASSPWDGSSETQYF. The CDR3 coding sequence is TGTGCCAGCAGCCCGTGGGACGGGAGCTCTGAGACCCAGTACTTC.

This clonotype was counted at least ten times. The rearrangement uses TRBV5-1 and TRBJ2-7, with D unresolved. The germline V and J ends were trimmed by 4 bases and 5 bases, with 7 bases remaining between them. Germline-derived CDR1 and CDR2 are SGHRS and YFSETQ. This CDR3 comprises 11 residues. The CDR3 DNA is TGCGCCAGCAGCGCGGCCGACGAGCAGTACTTC. This codes for CASSAADEQYF.

CDR3 sequence reads: CASTLSTGELFF. CDR3 nucleotides: TGTGCCAGCACTTTGAGCACCGGGGAGCTGTTTTTT. This sequence joins TRBV12-3 or TRBV12-4 and TRBJ2-2; the D is unclear. Trimming stripped 7 bases from V and 4 bases from J, with 7 bases between. CDR3 size: 12 residues.

The chain is built from TRBV6-4 and TRBJ2-1, with 7 bases identical to TRBD2. The V gene end was trimmed by 3 bases and the J gene end by 3 bases; junction bases not matched to a gene: 8. Germline CDR1 reads MRHNA; CDR2 reads SNTAGT. The CDR3 is 16 residues long. CDR3 bases: TGTGCCAGCAGTGAGCGAAGCGGGACGAACTACAATGAGCAGTTCTTC. Translated, it gives CASSERSGTNYNEQFF.

The genes are TRBV6-1 and TRBJ2-5, with TRBD1 matching over 8 bases. Germline assignment: CDR1 MNHNS and CDR2 SASEGT. V was clipped by 6 bases and J by 5 bases; unmatched bases: 8. The CDR3 spans 14 residues. The DNA of the CDR3 is TGTGCCAGCAGGAGACAGGGGCAGGTTGAGACCCAGTACTTC. Its translation is CASRRQGQVETQYF.

A few counts support this clonotype. The chain couples TRBV5-1 to TRBJ2-2; 9 bases fit TRBD2. J gave up 2 bases and V 10 bases, and 9 bases lay outside the gene matches. Germline CDR1 SGHRS, CDR2 YFSETQ. The CDR3 is 15 residues long. The CDR3 sequence: CASYETSGNTGELFF. The CDR3 coding sequence is TGCGCCTCATACGAGACTAGCGGAAACACCGGGGAGCTGTTTTTT. Using reference TRBV5-1 and TRBJ2-2 for the parts outside the CDR3, the full variable domain is KAGVTQTPRYLIKTRGQQVTLSCSPISGHRSVSWYQQTPGQGLQFLFEYFSETQRNKGNFPGRFSGRQFSNSRSEMNVSTLELGDSALYLCASYETSGNTGELFFGEGSRLTVL.

The rearrangement joins TRBV6-5 to TRBJ2-1, with D maybe TRBD2 (6 bases). The germline gives CDR1 MNHEY, CDR2 SVGAGI. The CDR3 has 15 residues. With 1 base removed from V and 0 bases from J, the gap between germline ends came to 7 bases. The CDR3 protein is CASSYLAVSYNEQFF. The CDR3 nucleotides read TGTGCCAGCAGTTACTTAGCGGTCTCCTACAATGAGCAGTTCTTC.